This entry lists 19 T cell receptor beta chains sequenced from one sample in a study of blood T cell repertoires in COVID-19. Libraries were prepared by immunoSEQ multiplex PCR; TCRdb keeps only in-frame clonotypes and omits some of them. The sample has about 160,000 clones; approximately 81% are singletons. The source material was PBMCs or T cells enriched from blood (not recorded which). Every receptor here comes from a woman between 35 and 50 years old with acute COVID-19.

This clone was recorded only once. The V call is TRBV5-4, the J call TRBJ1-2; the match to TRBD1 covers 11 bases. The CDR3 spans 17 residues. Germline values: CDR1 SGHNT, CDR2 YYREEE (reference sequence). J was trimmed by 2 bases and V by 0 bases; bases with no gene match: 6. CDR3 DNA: TGTGCCAGCAGCTTGGGAGGGACAGGGGGAACAAACTATGGCTACACCTTC. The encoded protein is CASSLGGTGGTNYGYTF.

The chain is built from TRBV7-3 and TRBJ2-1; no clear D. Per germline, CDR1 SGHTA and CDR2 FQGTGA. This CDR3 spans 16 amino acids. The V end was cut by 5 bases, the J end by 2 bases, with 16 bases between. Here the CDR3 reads CASSHAVAGAYNEQFF. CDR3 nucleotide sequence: TGTGCCAGCAGCCACGCGGTGGCTGGTGCCTACAATGAGCAGTTCTTC.

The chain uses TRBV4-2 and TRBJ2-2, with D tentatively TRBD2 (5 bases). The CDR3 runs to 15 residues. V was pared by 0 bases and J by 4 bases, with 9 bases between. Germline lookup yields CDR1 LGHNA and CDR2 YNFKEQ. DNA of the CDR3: TGTGCCAGCAGCCAAGACCCGGGGAGCACCGGGGAGCTGTTTTTT. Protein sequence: CASSQDPGSTGELFF.

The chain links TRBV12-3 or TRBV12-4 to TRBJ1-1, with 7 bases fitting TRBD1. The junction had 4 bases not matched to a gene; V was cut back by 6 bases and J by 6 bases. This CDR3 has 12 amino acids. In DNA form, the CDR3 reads TGTGCCAGCAGCCCTGGGACAGCTGAAGCTTTCTTT. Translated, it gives CASSPGTAEAFF.

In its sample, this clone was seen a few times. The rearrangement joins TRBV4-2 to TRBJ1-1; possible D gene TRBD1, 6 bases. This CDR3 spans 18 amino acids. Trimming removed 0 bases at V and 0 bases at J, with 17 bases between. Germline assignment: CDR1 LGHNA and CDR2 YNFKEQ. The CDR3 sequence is CASSQEAAHTGMNTEAFF. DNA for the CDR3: TGTGCCAGCAGCCAAGAAGCCGCCCATACAGGGATGAACACTGAAGCTTTCTTT.

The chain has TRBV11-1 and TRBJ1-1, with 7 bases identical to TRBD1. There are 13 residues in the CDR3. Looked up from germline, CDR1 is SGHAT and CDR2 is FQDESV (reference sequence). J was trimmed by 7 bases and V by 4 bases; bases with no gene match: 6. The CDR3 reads CASSSQGGLEAFF. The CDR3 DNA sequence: TGTGCCAGCAGCTCTCAGGGGGGCCTTGAAGCTTTCTTT.

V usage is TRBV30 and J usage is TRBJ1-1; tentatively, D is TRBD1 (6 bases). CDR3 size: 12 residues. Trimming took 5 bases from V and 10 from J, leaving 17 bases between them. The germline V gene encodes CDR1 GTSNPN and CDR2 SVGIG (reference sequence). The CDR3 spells CAWGPRQVGAFF. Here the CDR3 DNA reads TGTGCCTGGGGCCCCCGACAGGTGGGAGCTTTCTTT.

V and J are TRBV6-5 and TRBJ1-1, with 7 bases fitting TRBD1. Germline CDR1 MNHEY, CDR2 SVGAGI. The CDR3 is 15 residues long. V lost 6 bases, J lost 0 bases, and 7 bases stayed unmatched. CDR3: CASSLGQPMNTEAFF. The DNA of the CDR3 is TGTGCCAGCAGCTTGGGACAGCCGATGAACACTGAAGCTTTCTTT.

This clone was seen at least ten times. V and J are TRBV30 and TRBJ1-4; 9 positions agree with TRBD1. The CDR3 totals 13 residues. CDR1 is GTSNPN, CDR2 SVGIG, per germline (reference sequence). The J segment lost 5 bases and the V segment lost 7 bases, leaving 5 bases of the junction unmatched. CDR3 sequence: CAFDRGTNEKLFF. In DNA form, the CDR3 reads TGTGCCTTCGACAGGGGGACGAATGAAAAACTGTTTTTT.

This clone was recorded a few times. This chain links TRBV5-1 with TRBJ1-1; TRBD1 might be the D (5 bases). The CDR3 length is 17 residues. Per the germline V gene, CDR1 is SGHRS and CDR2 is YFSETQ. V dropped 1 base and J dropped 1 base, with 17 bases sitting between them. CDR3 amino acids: CASSLRAQGSPNTEAFF. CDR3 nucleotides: TGCGCCAGCAGCTTGCGGGCTCAGGGAAGCCCGAACACTGAAGCTTTCTTT.

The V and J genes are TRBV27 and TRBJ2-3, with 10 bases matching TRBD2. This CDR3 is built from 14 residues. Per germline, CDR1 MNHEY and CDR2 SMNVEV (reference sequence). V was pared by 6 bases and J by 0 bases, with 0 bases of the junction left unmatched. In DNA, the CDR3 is TGTGCCAGCAGGGGACTAGCGAGCACAGATACGCAGTATTTT. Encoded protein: CASRGLASTDTQYF.

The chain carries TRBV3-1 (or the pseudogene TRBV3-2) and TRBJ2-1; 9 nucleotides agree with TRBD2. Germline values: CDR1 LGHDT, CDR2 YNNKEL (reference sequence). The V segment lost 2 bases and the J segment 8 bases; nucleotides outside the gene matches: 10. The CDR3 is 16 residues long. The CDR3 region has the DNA TGTGCCAGCAGCCAATATGCGGGAGGGTCTGAAGATGAGCAGTTCTTC. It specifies CASSQYAGGSEDEQFF.

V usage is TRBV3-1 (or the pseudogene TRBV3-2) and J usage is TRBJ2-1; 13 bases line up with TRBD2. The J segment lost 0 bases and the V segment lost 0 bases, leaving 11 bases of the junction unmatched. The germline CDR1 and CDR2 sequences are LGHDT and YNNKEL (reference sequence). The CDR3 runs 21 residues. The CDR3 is CASSQDWGTSGRVSSYNEQFF. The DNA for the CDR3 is TGTGCCAGCAGCCAAGATTGGGGAACTAGCGGGAGGGTGAGCTCCTACAATGAGCAGTTCTTC.

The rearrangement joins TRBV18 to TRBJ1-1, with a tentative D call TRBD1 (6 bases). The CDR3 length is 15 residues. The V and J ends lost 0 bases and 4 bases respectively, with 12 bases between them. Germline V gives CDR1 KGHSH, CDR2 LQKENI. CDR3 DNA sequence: TGTGCCAGCTCACCACCTTCGGGCAGGGGCACTGAAGCTTTCTTT. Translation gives CASSPPSGRGTEAFF. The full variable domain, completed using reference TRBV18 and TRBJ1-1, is NAGVMQNPRHLVRRRGQEARLRCSPMKGHSHVYWYRQLPEEGLKFMVYLQKENIIDESGMPKERFSAEFPKEGPSILRIQQVVRGDSAAYFCASSPPSGRGTEAFFGQGTRLTVV.

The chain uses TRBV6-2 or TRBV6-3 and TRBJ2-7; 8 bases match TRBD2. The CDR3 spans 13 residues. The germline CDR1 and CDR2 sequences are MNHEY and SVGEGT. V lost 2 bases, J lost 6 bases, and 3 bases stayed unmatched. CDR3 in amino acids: CASSYTGGGEQYF. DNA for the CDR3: TGTGCCAGCAGTTACACGGGAGGGGGCGAGCAGTACTTC.

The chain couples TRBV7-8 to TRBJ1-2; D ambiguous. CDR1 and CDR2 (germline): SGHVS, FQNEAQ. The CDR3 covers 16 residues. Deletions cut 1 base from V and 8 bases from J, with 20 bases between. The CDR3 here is CASSLDSRAGVRGYTF. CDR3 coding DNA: TGTGCCAGCAGCTTAGATTCGCGGGCTGGGGTTAGAGGCTACACCTTC. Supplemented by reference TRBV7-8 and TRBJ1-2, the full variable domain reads GAGVSQSPRYKVAKRGQDVALRCDPISGHVSLFWYQQALGQGPEFLTYFQNEAQLDKSGLPSDRFFAERPEGSVSTLKIQRTQQEDSAVYLCASSLDSRAGVRGYTFGSGTRLTVV.

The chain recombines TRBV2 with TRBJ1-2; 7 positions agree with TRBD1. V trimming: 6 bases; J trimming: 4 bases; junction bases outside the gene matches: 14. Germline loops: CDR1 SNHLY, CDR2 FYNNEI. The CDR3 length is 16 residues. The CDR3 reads CASSKDRAGFGYGYTF. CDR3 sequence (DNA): TGTGCCAGCAGCAAAGACAGGGCTGGGTTCGGCTATGGCTACACCTTC.

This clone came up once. CDR3 sequence reads: CASSQLLAGVGNEQFF. In DNA, the CDR3 is TGTGCCAGCAGCCAACTACTAGCGGGAGTGGGCAATGAGCAGTTCTTC. The chain combines TRBV4-2 with TRBJ2-1; 11 nucleotides align to TRBD2. Looked up from germline, CDR1 is LGHNA and CDR2 is YNFKEQ. The CDR3 is made up of 16 amino acids. V dropped 2 bases and J dropped 6; count of bases not matched to a gene: 6.

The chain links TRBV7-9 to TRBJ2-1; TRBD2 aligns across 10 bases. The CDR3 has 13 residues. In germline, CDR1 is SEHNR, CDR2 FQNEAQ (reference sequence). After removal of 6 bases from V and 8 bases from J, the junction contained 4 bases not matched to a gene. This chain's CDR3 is CASRASGSDEQFF. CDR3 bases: TGTGCCAGCAGGGCTAGCGGGAGCGATGAGCAGTTCTTC. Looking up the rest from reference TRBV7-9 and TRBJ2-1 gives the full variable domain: DTGVSQNPRHKITKRGQNVTFRCDPISEHNRLYWYRQTLGQGPEFLTYFQNEAQLEKSRLLSDRFSAERPKGSFSTLEIQRTEQGDSAMYLCASRASGSDEQFFGPGTRLTVL.